This T cell receptor beta chain was documented in a study of shared clonotypes between healthy human individuals. Study results and caveats: Memory subsets had estimated richness that was generally smaller than that of naive subsets. Clonotypes which were not shared had lower generation probabilities than clonotypes that all four donors shared.

Several immunoSEQ plates received, in even portions, the genomic DNA of each subset. Only in-frame clones appear in the TCRdb table, and some are missing; sequencing was by immunoSEQ multiplex PCR. The top ten clones hold about 1.7% of a sample with about 2.2 million clones, about 94% of them seen once. This clone was seen once. Its cognate antigen is unknown. Naive CD8 cells, CD45RO-negative and positively selected for CCR7, excluded terminally differentiated effector memory CD45RA+ cells. The CDR3 covers 13 residues. V was cut by 5 bases and J by 7 bases, with 12 bases left in between. The germline V gene has CDR1 MNHEY and CDR2 SMNVEV (reference sequence).

Sequences were obtained from naive CD8+ T cells from PBMCs. V and J are TRBV27 and TRBJ2-1, with D possibly TRBD2 on 5 matching bases. This receptor was identified in a man in his late teens or twenties in good health. Some clones in this sample may be carry-over from other donors' samples. CDR3 bases: TGTGCCAGCAGTACAAATCCGGGGAATGAGCAGTTCTTC. Protein product: CASSTNPGNEQFF.